The sequence of this T cell receptor (beta chain) was determined in a study of blood T cells in healthy people across ages. This CDR3 comprises 12 residues. Trimming took off 6 bases at V and 5 bases at J, with 8 bases between the two ends. Per germline, CDR1 LGHNA and CDR2 YNFKEQ. A second PCR, run for roughly 6 to 11 cycles, used a sample-barcoded 5' primer plus a J-beta primer mix. TCRdb used MiXCR to reprocess the 5' RACE reads, holding one entry per CDR3 protein. The sample has 750,000 or so distinct CDR3 sequences; approximately 25% are singletons. The study, taken as a whole, reports: Greater diversity and more naive CD4+ cells were seen in long-lived donors than in aged donors.

Concerning this clonotype itself: Its cognate antigen is unknown.

This sample also appeared in a second study, on T cells of mothers and their children. That source adds: A second PCR was performed with the M1S primer. This primer added sample barcodes and 2-4 random nucleotides.

This TCR was recovered from a boy younger than 18 in good health. The rearrangement uses TRBV4-2 and TRBJ2-1; no definite D call. Material for sequencing was blood. CDR3 coding DNA: TGTGCCAGCAGACGTACTAACAATGAGCAGTTCTTC. It encodes CASRRTNNEQFF.